What follows are 32 T cell receptor beta chains derived from one specimen sequenced in a study of blood T cell repertoires in COVID-19. Assay: immunoSEQ multiplex PCR; the TCRdb copy retains only in-frame clones and omits some. Of 100,000 to 150,000 clones in the sample, around 76% were seen once. The sequenced sample was peripheral blood. Receptors were obtained from a man aged 80 or over with COVID-19, enrolled during active disease.

Regarding this clone: This same CDR3 is encoded by further DNA sequences in the sample. This rearrangement joins TRBV15 to TRBJ1-1, with D possibly being TRBD1 (5 bases). V was clipped by 2 bases and J by 4 bases, with 11 bases between them. The CDR3 runs 14 residues. Germline CDR1 LNHNV, CDR2 YYDKDF (reference sequence). The CDR3, as DNA: TGTGCCACCAGCAGACCCTCGGGGGGCACTGAAGCTTTCTTT. Translation: CATSRPSGGTEAFF.

The rearrangement joins TRBV7-3 to TRBJ2-7; the match to TRBD2 covers 8 bases. Germline V gene lookup returns CDR1 SGHTA and CDR2 FQGTGA. V gave up 1 base and J gave up 2 bases; unmatched junction bases: 1. The CDR3 covers 14 residues. The CDR3 DNA sequence: TGTGCCAGCAGCTTAAGCGGGGGGACCTACGAGCAGTACTTC. As protein: CASSLSGGTYEQYF.

This clone was recorded at least ten times. V and J are TRBV21-1 and TRBJ2-1; the table's D call, TRBD2, was not checked against the DNA. TRBV21-1 is reported as a pseudogene. The length of the CDR3 is 18 residues. The CDR3 spells CASSNPSGHISSYNEQFF. CDR3 nucleotide sequence: TGTGCCAGCAGCAATCCTAGCGGGCATATTAGCTCCTACAATGAGCAGTTCTTC.

This chain connects TRBV3-1 (or the pseudogene TRBV3-2) to TRBJ1-4; the match to TRBD1 covers 9 bases. Germline CDR1 reads LGHDT; CDR2 reads YNNKEL (reference sequence). The CDR3 is 18 amino acids. Unmatched junction bases numbered 10, after V lost 1 base and J lost 4 bases. In DNA form, the CDR3 reads TGTGCCAGCAGCCAAGTAACGAGCGGACAGGGGTTTAATGAAAAACTGTTTTTT. The encoded protein is CASSQVTSGQGFNEKLFF.

The chain has TRBV5-1 and TRBJ2-5, with a possible D match to TRBD2 (5 bases). The germline V gene encodes CDR1 SGHRS and CDR2 YFSETQ. The germline V and J ends were trimmed by 4 bases and 7 bases, with 20 bases remaining between them. CDR3 length equals 15 residues. The CDR3 sequence: CASSPSGYRAGTQYF. The CDR3 nucleotides are TGCGCCAGCAGCCCCTCGGGCTACCGGGCGGGGACCCAGTACTTC.

The chain uses TRBV28 and TRBJ2-3, with TRBD1 matching 7 bases. The V segment lost 5 bases and the J segment 0 bases; nucleotides outside the gene matches: 11. CDR1 is MDHEN, CDR2 SYDVKM, per germline. CDR3 size: 17 residues. As DNA, the CDR3 is TGTGCCAGCAGTCTCCTCTCAGGGGGAACTAGCACAGATACGCAGTATTTT. Encoded protein: CASSLLSGGTSTDTQYF.

The chain has TRBV7-9 and TRBJ2-7, with D unresolved. With 5 bases removed from V and 4 bases from J, the gap between germline ends came to 12 bases. The germline gives CDR1 SEHNR, CDR2 FQNEAQ (reference sequence). CDR3 length: 13 residues. The DNA for the CDR3 is TGTGCCAGCAGCCCAGTGGGCCGGTACGAGCAGTACTTC. Translation: CASSPVGRYEQYF. The full variable domain, in which reference TRBV7-9 and TRBJ2-7 provide the parts outside the CDR3, is DTGVSQNPRHKITKRGQNVTFRCDPISEHNRLYWYRQTLGQGPEFLTYFQNEAQLEKSRLLSDRFSAERPKGSFSTLEIQRTEQGDSAMYLCASSPVGRYEQYFGPGTRLTVT.

The genes are TRBV5-1 and TRBJ2-1, with 12 bases aligning to TRBD2. J was trimmed by 4 bases and V by 2 bases; bases with no gene match: 7. Germline values: CDR1 SGHRS, CDR2 YFSETQ. There are 17 residues in the CDR3. The CDR3, as DNA: TGCGCCAGCAGCTTAGCCGTGACTAGCGGGAGATACAATGAGCAGTTCTTC. Protein sequence: CASSLAVTSGRYNEQFF.

The J gene is TRBJ1-1, the V gene TRBV28, with 10 bases matching TRBD1. Germline-derived CDR1 and CDR2 are MDHEN and SYDVKM. J lost 4 bases, V lost 5 bases, and 10 bases had no gene match. The length of the CDR3 is 16 residues. CDR3 protein: CASSPPGQGRSTEAFF. CDR3 DNA: TGTGCCAGCAGTCCTCCGGGACAGGGGAGAAGCACTGAAGCTTTCTTT.

This clone was observed a few times. CDR3 amino acids: CASSPPQGDNEQFF. The CDR3 region has the DNA TGTGCCAGCAGTCCGCCACAGGGGGACAATGAGCAGTTCTTC. This chain connects TRBV28 to TRBJ2-1, with TRBD1 matching over 8 bases. The CDR3 covers 14 residues. Germline-derived CDR1 and CDR2 are MDHEN and SYDVKM. The V segment lost 5 bases and the J segment 5 bases; nucleotides outside the gene matches: 5.

The chain employs TRBV5-4 and TRBJ2-7, with D perhaps matching TRBD2 (6 bases). Trimming cost V 4 bases and J 6 bases, with 20 bases left between them. Germline values: CDR1 SGHNT, CDR2 YYREEE (reference sequence). The CDR3 extends over 15 amino acids. CDR3 bases: TGTGCCAGCAGCCCCCCCTGGGGCGGGAAGAGCGAGCAGTACTTC. It yields the protein CASSPPWGGKSEQYF.

This sequence joins TRBV21-1 and TRBJ2-4; TRBD2 is the table's D call, not checked against the DNA. TRBV21-1 counts as a pseudogene. The CDR3 consists of 17 residues. Written as DNA, the CDR3 is TGTGCCAGCAGCAGTACTAGCGGGAAGCTAGCCAAAAACATTCAGTACTTC. Amino acids: CASSSTSGKLAKNIQYF.

This clone was recorded only once. This chain joins TRBV24-1 and TRBJ1-1; D ambiguous. Trimming pared 1 base from V and 3 bases from J, leaving 14 bases between. Per the germline V gene, CDR1 is KGHDR and CDR2 is SFDVKD. This CDR3 spans 16 amino acids. CDR3 in DNA: TGTGCCACCAGTGATTTCGCGGCGGGGTACGACACTGAAGCTTTCTTT. This sequence encodes CATSDFAAGYDTEAFF.

The V and J genes are TRBV29-1 and TRBJ2-6; possibly TRBD1 for D (6 bases). There are 14 residues in the CDR3. Germline CDR1 is SQVTM and CDR2 is ANQGSEA. V lost 4 bases to trimming and J lost 4 bases, with 11 bases between them. In nucleotides, the CDR3 is TGCAGCGTTGGAACAGGGTCCGGGGCCAACGTCCTGACTTTC. Its translation is CSVGTGSGANVLTF.

The chain combines TRBV11-2 with TRBJ2-5; tentative D call: TRBD2 (6 bases). This CDR3 is 13 amino acids long. V was clipped by 7 bases and J by 3 bases, with 12 bases between them. CDR1 and CDR2 from the germline V gene are SGHAT and FQNNGV. Here the CDR3 reads CASKMGGKETQYF. The CDR3 region has the DNA TGTGCCAGCAAAATGGGAGGTAAAGAGACCCAGTACTTC.

This clone appeared a few times. The chain couples TRBV6-1 to TRBJ2-7; no clear D gene. Trimming cost V 1 base and J 4 bases, with 14 bases left between them. Germline V gene data show CDR1 as MNHNS and CDR2 as SASEGT. This CDR3 is built from 15 residues. This CDR3 reads CASSEEMTLLYEQYF. The CDR3 DNA reads as TGTGCCAGCAGTGAAGAGATGACTCTTCTTTACGAGCAGTACTTC.

The gene calls are TRBV7-2 and TRBJ1-2; maybe TRBD1 (5 bases). V was shortened by 5 bases and J by 4 bases, with 14 bases between the two germline ends. This CDR3 is built from 14 residues. CDR1 SGHTA and CDR2 FQGNSA come from the germline V gene. CDR3 DNA: TGTGCCAGCAGCCGCCGACAGACCCTCTATGGCTACACCTTC. Its translation is CASSRRQTLYGYTF.

CDR3 residues: CASSGDPGLAGGSSYNEQFF. The CDR3 DNA is TGTGCCAGCAGTGGGGACCCGGGACTAGCGGGAGGGAGCTCCTACAATGAGCAGTTCTTC. The rearrangement uses TRBV6-2 or TRBV6-3 and TRBJ2-1; 16 bases map to TRBD2. Losses at the gene ends were 5 bases for V and 0 bases for J; bases not matched to a gene: 10. The CDR3 is 20 residues long. Germline loops: CDR1 MNHEY, CDR2 SVGEGT.

The V and J genes are TRBV28 and TRBJ1-5; D is unresolved. From germline, CDR1 is MDHEN and CDR2 SYDVKM. The CDR3 spans 14 residues. Trimming took 3 bases from V and 0 from J, leaving 6 bases between them. The CDR3 bases are TGTGCCAGCAGTTTTCCGGTTAGCAATCAGCCCCAGCATTTT. Translated, it gives CASSFPVSNQPQHF.

J is TRBJ2-7 and V is TRBV6-2 or TRBV6-3, with 9 bases identical to TRBD1. V shed 6 bases, J shed 3 bases, and the junction held 9 bases outside the gene matches. Germline CDR1 and CDR2: MNHEY and SVGEGT. The CDR3 contains 15 residues. CDR3 amino acids: CASSLSGTGNYEQYF. Written as DNA, the CDR3 is TGTGCCAGCAGCTTATCCGGGACAGGGAACTACGAGCAGTACTTC.

The chain joins TRBV27 to TRBJ1-1; 8 bases map to TRBD1. The CDR3 has 13 amino acids. The V segment lost 5 bases and the J segment 4 bases; nucleotides outside the gene matches: 3. Germline V lookup: CDR1 MNHEY, CDR2 SMNVEV (reference sequence). The CDR3 bases are TGTGCCAGCAGTCGGGACAGGTCCACTGAAGCTTTCTTT. Residues: CASSRDRSTEAFF.

The rearrangement uses TRBV4-3 and TRBJ2-5; TRBD2 matches 11 bases. Germline V lookup: CDR1 LGHNA, CDR2 YSLEER. This CDR3 comprises 16 residues. V was clipped by 0 bases and J by 4 bases; unmatched bases: 4. The chain's CDR3 is CASSQDVSGGGETQYF. CDR3 DNA: TGCGCCAGCAGCCAAGATGTTAGCGGGGGGGGAGAGACCCAGTACTTC.

The rearrangement uses TRBV12-5 and TRBJ2-7; D is ambiguous. V was pared by 5 bases and J by 3 bases, with 8 bases between. CDR3 size: 12 residues. Germline V gene data show CDR1 as LGHNT and CDR2 as FRNRAP. The CDR3 DNA sequence: TGTGCTAGTGGTCACGACTTCTACGAGCAGTACTTC. The encoded protein is CASGHDFYEQYF. Variable domain in full (rest from reference TRBV12-5 and TRBJ2-7): DARVTQTPRHKVTEMGQEVTMRCQPILGHNTVFWYRQTMMQGLELLAYFRNRAPLDDSGMPKDRFSAEMPDATLATLKIQPSEPRDSAVYFCASGHDFYEQYFGPGTRLTVT.

The chain links TRBV7-9 to TRBJ2-2; 10 nucleotides align to TRBD2. CDR1 is SEHNR and CDR2 is FQNEAQ in the germline V gene (reference sequence). Trimming at V came to 5 bases and at J to 5 bases, leaving 2 bases not matched to a gene. The CDR3 spans 14 residues. The DNA for the CDR3 is TGTGCCAGCAGCCTGGGACTAGCGACCGGGGAGCTGTTTTTT. This codes for CASSLGLATGELFF.

The genes are TRBV4-1 and TRBJ2-2; D remains unclear. Trimming left V 4 bases short and J 6 bases short, with 12 bases between. Germline values: CDR1 MGHRA, CDR2 YSYEKL. CDR3 length: 14 amino acids. CDR3 loop: CASSLSRPSGELFF. As DNA, the CDR3 is TGCGCCAGCAGCCTCAGTCGTCCCTCCGGGGAGCTGTTTTTT.

This chain joins TRBV7-9 and TRBJ2-3; TRBD2 aligns across 14 bases. Germline CDR1 and CDR2: SEHNR and FQNEAQ (reference sequence). This CDR3 has 14 amino acids. V lost 6 bases and J lost 9; bases outside the gene matches: 5. As DNA, the CDR3 is TGTGCCAGCAGGGTGGGACTAGCGGGAGAAACGCAGTATTTT. As protein: CASRVGLAGETQYF. Together with reference TRBV7-9 and TRBJ2-3, the CDR3 gives the full variable domain: DTGVSQNPRHKITKRGQNVTFRCDPISEHNRLYWYRQTLGQGPEFLTYFQNEAQLEKSRLLSDRFSAERPKGSFSTLEIQRTEQGDSAMYLCASRVGLAGETQYFGPGTRLTVL.

This clone was seen more than once but under ten times. The rearrangement uses TRBV5-4 and TRBJ2-2; D remains ambiguous. Looked up from germline, CDR1 is SGHNT and CDR2 is YYREEE (reference sequence). This CDR3 region has 14 residues. V was pared by 0 bases and J by 3 bases, with 6 bases between. The chain's CDR3 is CASSLDQDTGELFF. The CDR3 DNA reads TGTGCCAGCAGCTTGGACCAGGACACCGGGGAGCTGTTTTTT. The whole variable domain, remainder taken from reference TRBV5-4 and TRBJ2-2, is ETGVTQSPTHLIKTRGQQVTLRCSSQSGHNTVSWYQQALGQGPQFIFQYYREEENGRGNFPPRFSGLQFPNYSSELNVNALELDDSALYLCASSLDQDTGELFFGEGSRLTVL.

The chain joins TRBV14 to TRBJ1-1, with 10 positions matching TRBD1. The V gene's germline CDR1 is SGHDN and CDR2 FVKESK. J gave up 1 base and V 4 bases, and 3 bases lay outside the gene matches. This CDR3 comprises 15 residues. The CDR3 protein is CASSRGQGKNTEAFF. The CDR3 DNA reads as TGTGCCAGCAGCCGGGGACAGGGGAAGAACACTGAAGCTTTCTTT.

The chain carries TRBV7-9 and TRBJ2-1; D remains ambiguous. Germline V gene sequence: CDR1 SEHNR, CDR2 FQNEAQ (reference sequence). The CDR3 runs to 15 residues. The germline V and J ends were trimmed by 1 base and 5 bases, with 12 bases remaining between them. The CDR3, as DNA: TGTGCCAGCAGCTTAGGAGGCCCTCGGGACAATGAGCAGTTCTTC. This encodes CASSLGGPRDNEQFF.

The V call is TRBV6-1, the J call TRBJ1-5; 10 bases are a match to TRBD1. CDR1 is MNHNS and CDR2 is SASEGT in the germline V gene. This CDR3 contains 15 residues. V lost 3 bases and J lost 4; bases outside the gene matches: 3. Written as DNA, the CDR3 is TGTGCCAGCAGTGAGGTGGGACAGGGGAATCAGCCCCAGCATTTT. Amino acids: CASSEVGQGNQPQHF.

This rearrangement joins TRBV4-1 to TRBJ2-1; 12 positions match TRBD2. Germline trimming cut 1 base from V and 1 base from J; bases unmatched to any gene: 11. Germline V gene sequence: CDR1 MGHRA, CDR2 YSYEKL. The CDR3 length is 20 residues. The CDR3 DNA reads as TGCGCCAGCAGCCAAGGGACTAGCGGGAATCACTTGAGGTCCTACAATGAGCAGTTCTTC. The encoded protein is CASSQGTSGNHLRSYNEQFF.

This chain uses TRBV28 with TRBJ2-7, with 14 bases identical to TRBD2. V gave up 5 bases and J gave up 3 bases; unmatched junction bases: 12. CDR3 length: 18 amino acids. Germline V gene data show CDR1 as MDHEN and CDR2 as SYDVKM. The CDR3 loop reads CASSPPGTSGSWNYEQYF. DNA of the CDR3: TGTGCCAGCAGTCCGCCGGGGACTAGCGGGAGCTGGAACTACGAGCAGTACTTC.